This TCR beta chain was recorded in a study of blood T cell repertoires in COVID-19. V was shortened by 1 base and J by 4 bases, with 5 bases between the two germline ends. Germline lookup yields CDR1 GTSNPN and CDR2 SVGIG (reference sequence). The CDR3 spans 11 residues. Sequencing was performed with immunoSEQ multiplex PCR; in TCRdb, only in-frame clones are kept and a portion is missing. Here the sample spans tens of thousands of clones, around four fifths being singletons. The chain carries TRBV30 and TRBJ2-7; D is undetermined. The specimen sequenced was peripheral blood. This clonotype was sampled from a woman in her sixties or seventies with acute or convalescent COVID-19. The CDR3 DNA reads TGTGCCTGGAGTGGGGCGTACGAGCAGTACTTC. It is translated as CAWSGAYEQYF.